This T cell receptor (beta chain) comes out of a study of T cell therapy after organ transplantation. Looking at the study overall: Up to 6 doses were given at 2-week intervals.

TCRdb's copy holds only in-frame clones and misses some; the assay was immunoSEQ multiplex PCR. The sample has over 2,000 clones, under 85% seen once. As concerns this clone: Its antigen is currently unknown.

Regarding the study as a whole: Minimal repertoire change after therapy followed marked pretherapy expansions in nonresponders.

Per germline, CDR1 SQVTM and CDR2 ANQGSEA. V was clipped by 8 bases and J by 5 bases; unmatched bases: 8. This CDR3 contains 12 residues. This chain uses TRBV29-1 with TRBJ2-7; 8 bases align to TRBD1. The sequence came from a human patient who had received a solid organ transplant and had CMV disease. The sequenced sample was CD8+ T cells from blood, obtained before autologous CMV-specific T cell therapy. This chain's CDR3 is CSIATGVDEQYF. CDR3 coding DNA: TGCAGCATAGCGACAGGGGTCGACGAGCAGTACTTC.